This T cell receptor (beta chain) was observed in a study of vaccination and CD4 T cells after COVID-19. Regarding the study as a whole: Spike mono-reactivity applied to 304 of 307 vaccine-specific clones detected in convalescent patients.

With the Oncomine TCR Beta short-read assay, DNA from cultured CD4+ T cells was sequenced. TCRdb re-derived calls from the PCR reads in MiXCR, one entry per CDR3 protein. The sample has roughly 4,000 distinct CDR3 sequences; roughly 45% are singletons. The treatment: roughly 10-day PBMC culture with coronavirus spike peptide pools or control peptides (ViraFEST assay). The authors swapped half the medium for fresh IL-2 medium on days 3 and 7. Germline CDR1 MNHEY, CDR2 SVGAGI. CDR3 length: 18 residues. V gave up 2 bases and J gave up 4 bases, with 20 bases separating them. The table lists this clonotype with a count of one. Its antigen is not known.

Material for sequencing was CD4+ T cells from blood, cultured in vitro. The origin of this receptor is a human donor who had recovered from COVID-19. The V and J genes are TRBV6-5 and TRBJ2-2; D is possibly TRBD1 or TRBD2 (7 bases each). The DNA of the CDR3 is TGTGCCAGCAGTTACAGTCAGGGGAGGGGGCGCGGCACCGGGGAGCTGTTTTTT. Its translation: CASSYSQGRGRGTGELFF.